This T cell receptor (beta chain) was sequenced during a study of T cells in Graves' hyperthyroidism and ophthalmopathy. Study-wide points: The model predicted ophthalmopathy a median around six months before onset. Expanded thyroid clonotypes (above 0.001) were mostly also found in blood.

With duration under 3 months, ophthalmopathy was active: Clinical Activity Score at least 3, NOSPECS at least 4. Patients were excluded because of uncontrolled infection, other autoimmune disease, pregnancy or lactation. After removal of 4 bases from V and 7 bases from J, the junction contained 2 bases not matched to a gene. CDR1 is ENHRY, CDR2 SYGVKD, per germline. This CDR3 contains 14 residues. This clonotype occurred a few times. Its antigen remains unidentified. The source material, RNA transcripts, was used to amplify TCR beta CDR3 regions. First-round RT-PCR of the TCR CDR3 relied on the HTBI primer set. MiXCR, run by TCRdb on the multiplex PCR reads, gives a single entry per CDR3 protein. Of approximately 400,000 distinct CDR3 sequences listed, around an eighth are singletons.

This chain uses TRBV10-3 with TRBJ2-1; 12 nucleotides align to TRBD1. Material: blood. The receptor was derived from a man aged 50 to 59 with Graves' ophthalmopathy. In nucleotides, the CDR3 is TGTGCCATCAGTGGGGACAGGGGGCGAAATGAGCAGTTCTTC. This codes for CAISGDRGRNEQFF.